This passage covers 20 T cell receptor beta chains from one sample sequenced in a study of response to subunit inactivated influenza vaccine. TCRdb analysed the RT-PCR reads with MiXCR anew, one entry per CDR3 protein. The sample shows about 570,000 distinct CDR3 sequences, approximately 10% of them seen only once. The same specimen was also included in a second study, on T cells expressing NK-cell markers. That paper states: The authors made TCR beta cDNA libraries by 5'RACE template switching. This switching added a universal primer site and UMIs.

The source was PBMCs from blood, collected on the day of vaccination. All receptors come from a man between 45 and 60 years old who received an inactivated influenza vaccine.

The table lists this clonotype with many counts. This chain joins TRBV5-1 and TRBJ2-1; either TRBD1 or TRBD2 may fit D (5 bases each). The CDR3 is 16 residues long. The V end lost 6 bases, the J end lost 1 base, and 17 bases lay between the germline ends. Germline loops: CDR1 SGHRS, CDR2 YFSETQ. The DNA of the CDR3 is TGCGCCAGCACTCCTTCAGAGGGGATATCCTACAATGAGCAGTTCTTC. This encodes CASTPSEGISYNEQFF.

This CDR3 reads CASSPGIYNEQFF. CDR3 bases: TGTGCCAGCAGTCCAGGGATCTACAATGAGCAGTTCTTC. V and J are TRBV5-6 and TRBJ2-1; tentatively, D is TRBD1 (5 bases). Trimming cost V 5 bases and J 3 bases, with 9 bases left between them. CDR3 length equals 13 residues. In germline, CDR1 is SGHDT, CDR2 YYEEEE.

This clonotype was counted ten times or more. V gene TRBV6-5 combines with J gene TRBJ2-3, with 8 bases identical to TRBD2. The V segment lost 3 bases and the J segment 0 bases; nucleotides outside the gene matches: 2. Germline loops: CDR1 MNHEY, CDR2 SVGAGI. This CDR3 contains 15 residues. CDR3 loop: CASSYSGKSTDTQYF. The CDR3 DNA reads as TGTGCCAGCAGTTATAGCGGGAAAAGCACAGATACGCAGTATTTT.

Comments on this clonotype: A clone one base away is much larger, so this may be a read error. This chain uses TRBV20-1 with TRBJ2-3; D unresolved. Trimming took off 6 bases at V and 0 bases at J, with 10 bases between the two ends. CDR1 DFQATT and CDR2 SNEGSKA come from the germline V gene (reference sequence). This CDR3 region has 13 residues. The CDR3 coding sequence is TGCAGTGCCTTTTTCGGTAGCACAGATACGCAGTATTTT. Protein sequence: CSAFFGSTDTQYF.

The J gene is TRBJ1-2, the V gene TRBV7-9; 8 bases are a match to TRBD1. The CDR3 runs 13 residues. V shed 4 bases, J shed 8 bases, and the junction held 6 bases outside the gene matches. Germline-derived CDR1 and CDR2 are SEHNR and FQNEAQ (reference sequence). CDR3 region: CASSWTGKGGYTF. The CDR3 DNA follows: TGTGCCAGCAGCTGGACAGGGAAGGGCGGCTACACCTTC. The variable domain in full, completed from reference TRBV7-9 and TRBJ1-2, reads DTGVSQNPRHKITKRGQNVTFRCDPISEHNRLYWYRQTLGQGPEFLTYFQNEAQLEKSRLLSDRFSAERPKGSFSTLEIQRTEQGDSAMYLCASSWTGKGGYTFGSGTRLTVV.

This clonotype was recorded a few times. V gene TRBV7-2 combines with J gene TRBJ1-1; D not resolved. From germline, CDR1 is SGHTA and CDR2 FQGNSA. With 5 bases removed from V and 11 bases from J, the gap between germline ends came to 15 bases. The CDR3 length is 12 residues. CDR3 DNA: TGTGCCAGCAGCCCCGTCTCCTGGAGGGCTTTCTTT. It specifies CASSPVSWRAFF.

At least ten counts were recorded for this clonotype. The chain recombines TRBV12-3 or TRBV12-4 with TRBJ2-7, with D tentatively TRBD1 (6 bases). The CDR3 runs 13 residues. The germline V and J ends were trimmed by 7 bases and 3 bases, with 13 bases remaining between them. The CDR3 here is CASTPGQFYEQYF. CDR3 coding DNA: TGTGCCAGCACCCCTGGACAGTTCTACGAGCAGTACTTC.

This clonotype turned up a few times. The chain links TRBV7-9 to TRBJ1-1; TRBD1 is a possible D gene (5 bases). This CDR3 is 12 amino acids long. The germline V gene has CDR1 SEHNR and CDR2 FQNEAQ (reference sequence). Trimming pared 3 bases from V and 7 bases from J, leaving 9 bases between. Here the CDR3 DNA reads TGTGCCAGCAGCTTCCCTACAGGTGAAGCTTTCTTT. Its translation is CASSFPTGEAFF.

The sample holds a few counts of this clonotype. The chain is built from TRBV27 and TRBJ2-7; perhaps TRBD2 as D (6 bases). The CDR3 runs to 16 residues. CDR1 is MNHEY and CDR2 is SMNVEV in the germline V gene (reference sequence). Trimming removed 3 bases at V and 6 bases at J, with 21 bases between. The chain's CDR3 is CASSFSLASRRGEQYF. For the CDR3, the DNA is TGTGCCAGCAGTTTTTCGCTGGCTAGCCGGAGGGGCGAGCAGTACTTC.

This clonotype has just a few counts. The chain combines TRBV5-1 with TRBJ1-5, with D hard to call. The length of the CDR3 is 15 residues. Looked up from germline, CDR1 is SGHRS and CDR2 is YFSETQ. V was trimmed by 7 bases and J by 7 bases, leaving 21 bases between them. CDR3 sequence: CASSPSGDRGQPQHF. DNA for the CDR3: TGCGCCAGCTCCCCCTCCGGTGACCGAGGGCAGCCCCAGCATTTT. Combining the CDR3 with reference TRBV5-1 and TRBJ1-5 gives the whole variable domain KAGVTQTPRYLIKTRGQQVTLSCSPISGHRSVSWYQQTPGQGLQFLFEYFSETQRNKGNFPGRFSGRQFSNSRSEMNVSTLELGDSALYLCASSPSGDRGQPQHFGDGTRLSIL.

In its sample, this clonotype was seen a few times. The rearrangement joins TRBV20-1 to TRBJ2-5; tentative D call: TRBD2 (7 bases). From germline, CDR1 is DFQATT and CDR2 SNEGSKA (reference sequence). The CDR3 is 14 residues long. Trimming cost V 6 bases and J 1 base, with 15 bases left between them. CDR3 in DNA: TGCAGTGCACCTGTGGCGGGGGCCCAAGAGACCCAGTACTTC. It codes for CSAPVAGAQETQYF.

In this sample, this clonotype turned up a few times. This chain joins TRBV20-1 and TRBJ1-3; 8 bases align to TRBD1. V dropped 5 bases and J dropped 4; count of bases not matched to a gene: 7. This CDR3 has 14 amino acids. Germline lookup yields CDR1 DFQATT and CDR2 SNEGSKA (reference sequence). The CDR3 nucleotides are TGCAGTGCTCGACAGGGGCTGCAAGGAAACACCATATATTTT. Encoded protein: CSARQGLQGNTIYF.

The rearrangement links TRBV18 to TRBJ1-1, with D possibly TRBD1 on 5 matching bases. CDR3 length equals 15 residues. Trimming shortened V by 5 bases and J by 1 base, and 14 bases separated the two germline ends. Looked up from germline, CDR1 is KGHSH and CDR2 is LQKENI. CDR3 nucleotides: TGTGCCAGCTCAACTAGCAGGGTAGGGAACACTGAAGCTTTCTTT. It yields the protein CASSTSRVGNTEAFF. The full variable domain, completed using reference TRBV18 and TRBJ1-1, is NAGVMQNPRHLVRRRGQEARLRCSPMKGHSHVYWYRQLPEEGLKFMVYLQKENIIDESGMPKERFSAEFPKEGPSILRIQQVVRGDSAAYFCASSTSRVGNTEAFFGQGTRLTVV.

Many counts were recorded for this clonotype. The chain employs TRBV5-5 and TRBJ1-2; 9 nucleotides align to TRBD1. The V gene end was trimmed by 5 bases and the J gene end by 4 bases; junction bases not matched to a gene: 3. Germline loops: CDR1 SGHKS, CDR2 YYEKEE (reference sequence). This CDR3 contains 13 residues. CDR3 sequence: CASRVTGGYGYTF. The CDR3 DNA reads as TGTGCCAGCAGAGTGACAGGGGGCTATGGCTACACCTTC.

This chain uses TRBV4-1 with TRBJ2-7; 7 nucleotides match TRBD2. The CDR3 spans 15 residues. The V gene end was trimmed by 1 base and the J gene end by 3 bases; junction bases not matched to a gene: 6. CDR1 MGHRA and CDR2 YSYEKL come from the germline V gene. In nucleotides, the CDR3 is TGCGCCAGCAGCCAAGTGGAAGGGGAGGGCTACGAGCAGTACTTC. This encodes CASSQVEGEGYEQYF.

This clonotype was counted only a few times. The chain joins TRBV12-3 or TRBV12-4 to TRBJ2-5; 11 bases agree with TRBD1. Losses at the gene ends were 1 base for V and 3 bases for J; bases not matched to a gene: 4. CDR3 length equals 16 residues. The CDR3 spells CASSLVAGQGEETQYF. CDR3 sequence (DNA): TGTGCCAGCAGTTTAGTGGCGGGACAGGGGGAAGAGACCCAGTACTTC.

The chain is built from TRBV24-1 and TRBJ2-1; maybe TRBD1 (5 bases). The CDR3 is 13 residues long. Germline V CDR1 and CDR2: KGHDR, SFDVKD. V was pared by 9 bases and J by 3 bases, with 11 bases between. The CDR3 DNA sequence: TGTGCCACCTCCGACAGATTCTACAATGAGCAGTTCTTC. Its translation is CATSDRFYNEQFF.

The chain combines TRBV3-1 with TRBJ2-7; D may match TRBD1 or TRBD2 (5 bases each). Per germline, CDR1 LGHDT and CDR2 YNNKEL (reference sequence). V gave up 0 bases and J gave up 6 bases, with 15 bases separating them. This CDR3 region has 15 residues. CDR3 sequence: CASSQDWGPPGEQYF. In DNA form, the CDR3 reads TGTGCCAGCAGCCAAGATTGGGGACCCCCTGGCGAGCAGTACTTC.

The chain has TRBV24-1 and TRBJ2-7; TRBD1 agrees at 9 bases. The CDR3 extends over 16 amino acids. V lost 5 bases to trimming and J lost 1 base; unmatched junction nucleotides: 8. CDR1 and CDR2 from the germline V gene are KGHDR and SFDVKD. CDR3 amino acids: CATSAISGTGSYEQYF. The DNA of the CDR3 is TGTGCCACCAGTGCTATATCCGGGACAGGGTCCTACGAGCAGTACTTC.

This clonotype was observed a handful of times. The chain links TRBV6-1 to TRBJ1-5; unclear D gene. The V end was cut by 0 bases, the J end by 7 bases, with 13 bases between. The CDR3 sequence is 15 residues long. Germline V gene lookup returns CDR1 MNHNS and CDR2 SASEGT. Here the CDR3 DNA reads TGTGCCAGCAGTGAAGCACAAATTGGTAGGCAGCCCCAGCATTTT. Protein: CASSEAQIGRQPQHF.